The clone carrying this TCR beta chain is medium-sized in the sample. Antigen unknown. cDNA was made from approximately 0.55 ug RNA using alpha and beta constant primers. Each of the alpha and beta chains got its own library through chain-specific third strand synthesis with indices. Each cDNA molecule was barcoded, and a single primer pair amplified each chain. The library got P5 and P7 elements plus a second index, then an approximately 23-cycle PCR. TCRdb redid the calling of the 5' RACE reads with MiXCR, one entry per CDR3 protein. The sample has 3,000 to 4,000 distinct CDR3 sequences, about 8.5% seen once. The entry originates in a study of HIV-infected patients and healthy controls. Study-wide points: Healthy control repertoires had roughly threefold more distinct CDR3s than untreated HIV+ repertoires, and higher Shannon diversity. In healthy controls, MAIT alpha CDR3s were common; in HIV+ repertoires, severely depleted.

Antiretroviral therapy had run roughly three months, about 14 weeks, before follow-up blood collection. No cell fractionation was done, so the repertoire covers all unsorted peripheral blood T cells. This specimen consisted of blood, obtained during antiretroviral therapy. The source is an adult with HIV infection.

CDR3 amino acids: CASSLSSDETQYF. In nucleotides, the CDR3 is TGTGCCAGCAGTTTAAGCTCCGATGAGACCCAGTACTTC. The chain has TRBV12-3 or TRBV12-4 and TRBJ2-5; D gene uncertain. This CDR3 has 13 residues. Trimming took off 2 bases at V and 5 bases at J, with 9 bases between the two ends.